This is a list of T cell receptor beta chains from one sample in a study of T-cell reconstitution after alpha-beta-depleted transplantation in children. TCRdb analysed the PCR reads with MiXCR anew, one entry per CDR3 protein. The table lists some 600,000 distinct CDR3 sequences, roughly 13% of them singletons, with about 2.2% in the top ten. The sample consisted of PBMCs, mostly from graft donor cells, taken 360 days after TCRalphabeta/CD19-depleted stem cell transplant. These receptors came from a male patient under 18 who had a stem cell transplant for acute myeloid leukemia, so the T cells may come from the graft donor. Both conserved end residues are part of each CDR3. A D gene is named only where the DNA matches it firmly. Size is omitted from some rows. Given values are once, few, many or a class for expanded clones.

v_call clone_size d_call cdr3_aa
TRBV10-3 . . CATQSGVDNEQFF
TRBV6-2/TRBV6-3 many . CASSPPAGLGGNEQFF
TRBV28 once . CASSSRRAIKNIQYF
TRBV7-2 . . CASSPQTGDTGRPLHF
TRBV6-5 . TRBD1 CASSYSTGGDPAEAFF
TRBV20-1 . . CSGAPLDEQFF
TRBV4-3 many . CASSLRALTGELFF
TRBV28 . TRBD1 CASSLDRVAGANVLTF
TRBV7-2 many . CASSLMQSSGNTIYF
TRBV7-2 few TRBD2 CASRLVGTSGRGGRNPYNEQFF
TRBV28 many TRBD1 CASTGQGTNTGELFF
TRBV7-7 few . CASSERGFGNTGELFF
TRBV12-3/TRBV12-4 . TRBD1 CASRLGQGYEQYF
TRBV27 few . CASSLVSPGLIDEQFF
TRBV9 . TRBD1 CASSGGQGKAGANVLTF
TRBV20-1 . . CSAGGRARGAQYF
TRBV21-1 many . CASSKAGRGETQYF
TRBV3-1 . TRBD2 CASRGVAGGPDTQYF
TRBV4-3 many . CASSQGLTDTQYF
TRBV28 . . CASVSGTPYEQYF
TRBV7-9 many . CASSLPEAGLQETQYF
TRBV6-1 . . CASSPPVTDTQYF
TRBV6-2/TRBV6-3 few . CASSSRPGLPTGEQFF
TRBV12-5 many . CASGLEEGVGTEAFF
TRBV6-5 few . CASSPLQVSTGLNTEAFF
TRBV12-3/TRBV12-4 few TRBD1 CASSQLRQGGETQYF
TRBV4-2 many TRBD2 CASSPRGRENIQYF
TRBV11-3 . . CASKTAGNEQFF
TRBV27 . . CASSPTTHREETQYF
TRBV18 once TRBD1 CASSPQGAAQETQYF
TRBV27 . TRBD2 CASSPLAVSSYNEQFF
TRBV9 . TRBD1 CASSAGQGARLSTDTQYF
TRBV28 few . CASKGGMIYEQYF
TRBV24-1 . . CATSDSGGSYNEQFF
TRBV4-2 . TRBD2 CASSQVRREGQADTQYF
TRBV5-6 . . CASSPIATYEQYF
TRBV7-8 few TRBD2 CASSFQDGELAGVRVYNEQFF
TRBV5-1 few . CASSLGTISHEQYF
TRBV4-2 many . CASSSGGSPINEQFF
TRBV9 few . CASSFGMGTDSYEQYF
TRBV29-1 . . CSVAPHATYEQYF
TRBV11-1 few TRBD1 CASSPRIGQGTGANVLTF
TRBV15 . . CATSRERLGELFF
TRBV27 many TRBD2 CASSPPAGGADTQYF
TRBV7-2 few . CASSLVEGVVNTGELFF
TRBV4-2 few TRBD1 CASSQWLGGANTGELFF
TRBV7-2 . . CASSAADTQYF
TRBV25-1 . TRBD1 CASRQGGKNSPLHF
TRBV20-1 . TRBD2 CSARNSGRKNEQFF
TRBV7-9 few . CASSFPGHGYYEQYF
TRBV11-3 few . CASSLAPTLDEQFF
TRBV9 many . CASSVVGGAGELFF
TRBV20-1 many . CSAPPSTGELFF